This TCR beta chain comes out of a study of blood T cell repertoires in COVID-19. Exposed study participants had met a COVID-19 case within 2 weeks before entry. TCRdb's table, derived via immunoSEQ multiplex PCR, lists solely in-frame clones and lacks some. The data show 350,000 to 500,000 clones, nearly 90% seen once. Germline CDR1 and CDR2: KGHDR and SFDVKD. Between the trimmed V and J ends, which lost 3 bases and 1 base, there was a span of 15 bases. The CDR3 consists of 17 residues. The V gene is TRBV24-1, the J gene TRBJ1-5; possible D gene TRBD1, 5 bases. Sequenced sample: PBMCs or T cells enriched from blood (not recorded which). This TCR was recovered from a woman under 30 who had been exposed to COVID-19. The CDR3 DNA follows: TGTGCCACCAGTGATCCGACAGACGGAGGGAGCAATCAGCCCCAGCATTTT. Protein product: CATSDPTDGGSNQPQHF.